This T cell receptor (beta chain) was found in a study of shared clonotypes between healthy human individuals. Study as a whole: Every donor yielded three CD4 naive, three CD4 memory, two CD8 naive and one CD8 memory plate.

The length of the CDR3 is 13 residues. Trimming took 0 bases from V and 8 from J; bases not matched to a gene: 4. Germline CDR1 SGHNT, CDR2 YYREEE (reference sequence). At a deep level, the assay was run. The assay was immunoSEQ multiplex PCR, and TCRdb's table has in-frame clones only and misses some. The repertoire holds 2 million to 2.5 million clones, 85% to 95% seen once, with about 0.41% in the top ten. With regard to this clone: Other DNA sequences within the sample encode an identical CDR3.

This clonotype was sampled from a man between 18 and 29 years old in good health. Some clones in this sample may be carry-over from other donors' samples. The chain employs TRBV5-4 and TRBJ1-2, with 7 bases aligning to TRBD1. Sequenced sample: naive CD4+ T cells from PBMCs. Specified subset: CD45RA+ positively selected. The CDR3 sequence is CASSLGQGEGYTF. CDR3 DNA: TGTGCCAGCAGCTTGGGACAGGGTGAGGGCTACACCTTC.